Listed below are T cell receptor beta chains from one sample, sequenced in a study of cytomegalovirus exposure and HLA in healthy donors. The protocol was immunoSEQ multiplex PCR, while the TCRdb copy is restricted to in-frame clones and leaves out a portion. The sample shows 110,000 to 150,000 clones, over 65% of them seen only once. The sample was PBMCs. These receptors were taken from a woman aged 25 to 39 in good health and CMV-seronegative. CDR3s include the opening cysteine and the closing phenylalanine or tryptophan. Each record gives: J gene, D gene, clone size, V gene, CDR3 protein, CDR3 DNA. D genes are given only for firm matches. Clone size is shown for a subset of rows, as once, few, many or a class of expanded clone.

J gene: TRBJ1-1
D gene: .
clone size: .
V gene: TRBV7-9
CDR3 protein: CASSFGAGVNTEAFF
CDR3 DNA: TGTGCCAGCAGCTTTGGGGCGGGAGTGAACACTGAAGCTTTCTTT

J gene: TRBJ1-1
D gene: .
clone size: .
V gene: TRBV11-2
CDR3 protein: CASSLTTGLNTEAFF
CDR3 DNA: TGTGCCAGCAGCCTCACTACAGGGCTGAACACTGAAGCTTTCTTT

J gene: TRBJ1-6
D gene: .
clone size: .
V gene: TRBV7-2
CDR3 protein: CASSLDGQRSYNSPLHF
CDR3 DNA: TGTGCCAGCAGCTTAGACGGACAGCGCTCCTATAATTCACCCCTCCACTTT

J gene: TRBJ2-5
D gene: .
clone size: .
V gene: TRBV20-1
CDR3 protein: CSARRETQYF
CDR3 DNA: TGCAGTGCTAGACGAGAGACCCAGTACTTC

J gene: TRBJ2-7
D gene: TRBD1
clone size: few
V gene: TRBV27
CDR3 protein: CASSRTGGSLNSYEQYF
CDR3 DNA: TGTGCCAGCTCCCGGACAGGGGGAAGCCTCAACTCCTACGAGCAGTACTTC

J gene: TRBJ2-1
D gene: .
clone size: .
V gene: TRBV9
CDR3 protein: CASTYRETDSYNEQFF
CDR3 DNA: TGTGCCAGCACCTACCGGGAGACAGACTCCTACAATGAGCAGTTCTTC

J gene: TRBJ2-7
D gene: TRBD2
clone size: .
V gene: TRBV5-1
CDR3 protein: CASSTILAASSYEQYF
CDR3 DNA: TGCGCCAGCAGCACTATCCTAGCGGCAAGCTCCTACGAGCAGTACTTC

J gene: TRBJ2-7
D gene: .
clone size: .
V gene: TRBV29-1
CDR3 protein: CSVEEGGVRQYF
CDR3 DNA: TGCAGCGTTGAAGAGGGGGGAGTTCGGCAGTACTTC

J gene: TRBJ1-1
D gene: TRBD1
clone size: .
V gene: TRBV19
CDR3 protein: CASSGSHRGTEAFF
CDR3 DNA: TGTGCCAGTAGTGGATCTCACAGGGGGACTGAAGCTTTCTTT

J gene: TRBJ1-1
D gene: .
clone size: few
V gene: TRBV6-1
CDR3 protein: CASSVRVGTEAFF
CDR3 DNA: TGTGCCAGCAGTGTTCGGGTAGGCACTGAAGCTTTCTTT

J gene: TRBJ2-7
D gene: TRBD2
clone size: few
V gene: TRBV7-2
CDR3 protein: CASSLVLAGGAYEQYF
CDR3 DNA: TGTGCCAGCAGCTTAGTACTAGCGGGAGGAGCCTACGAGCAGTACTTC

J gene: TRBJ1-4
D gene: TRBD1
clone size: .
V gene: TRBV29-1
CDR3 protein: CSVEGTGSEKLFF
CDR3 DNA: TGCAGCGTTGAGGGGACAGGGTCGGAAAAACTGTTTTTT

J gene: TRBJ2-5
D gene: TRBD2
clone size: few
V gene: TRBV5-1
CDR3 protein: CASSLALAGGQETQYF
CDR3 DNA: TGCGCCAGCAGCTTGGCCCTGGCGGGAGGCCAAGAGACCCAGTACTTC

J gene: TRBJ1-3
D gene: .
clone size: .
V gene: TRBV28
CDR3 protein: CASSSRAPGIAGNTIYF
CDR3 DNA: TGTGCCAGCAGTTCCCGAGCCCCGGGGATAGCTGGAAACACCATATATTTT

J gene: TRBJ2-5
D gene: TRBD1
clone size: .
V gene: TRBV30
CDR3 protein: CAWSVWDRDTETQYF
CDR3 DNA: TGTGCCTGGAGTGTTTGGGACAGGGATACAGAGACCCAGTACTTC

J gene: TRBJ1-1
D gene: TRBD1
clone size: once
V gene: TRBV28
CDR3 protein: CASITGGGYTEAFF
CDR3 DNA: TGTGCCAGCATAACAGGGGGTGGGTACACTGAAGCTTTCTTT

J gene: TRBJ2-2
D gene: .
clone size: .
V gene: TRBV6-1
CDR3 protein: CASSEVPGRGRNTGELFF
CDR3 DNA: TGTGCCAGCAGTGAAGTTCCCGGGAGGGGGCGTAACACCGGGGAGCTGTTTTTT

J gene: TRBJ2-6
D gene: .
clone size: .
V gene: TRBV9
CDR3 protein: CASTVDSSGANVLTF
CDR3 DNA: TGTGCCAGCACAGTGGACAGCTCTGGGGCCAACGTCCTGACTTTC

J gene: TRBJ2-5
D gene: .
clone size: .
V gene: TRBV6-1
CDR3 protein: CASSSPGETQYF
CDR3 DNA: TGTGCCAGCAGTTCCCCCGGGGAGACCCAGTACTTC

J gene: TRBJ1-3
D gene: TRBD1
clone size: .
V gene: TRBV29-1
CDR3 protein: CSARQGYGNTIYF
CDR3 DNA: TGCAGCGCCAGACAGGGATACGGAAACACCATATATTTT

J gene: TRBJ2-1
D gene: .
clone size: .
V gene: TRBV14
CDR3 protein: CASSDRLVERQFF
CDR3 DNA: TGTGCCAGCAGCGACAGACTAGTAGAGAGGCAGTTCTTC

J gene: TRBJ2-3
D gene: .
clone size: few
V gene: TRBV30
CDR3 protein: CAWGSGGTDTQYF
CDR3 DNA: TGTGCCTGGGGCTCAGGGGGCACAGATACGCAGTATTTT

J gene: TRBJ2-7
D gene: TRBD2
clone size: .
V gene: TRBV6-6
CDR3 protein: CASSRGSSYEQYF
CDR3 DNA: TGTGCCAGCAGTCGCGGGAGCTCCTACGAGCAGTACTTC

J gene: TRBJ1-2
D gene: TRBD1
clone size: .
V gene: TRBV7-9
CDR3 protein: CASSSRTGERGYTF
CDR3 DNA: TGTGCCAGCAGCTCTCGGACAGGGGAGCGTGGCTACACCTTC

J gene: TRBJ1-2
D gene: .
clone size: .
V gene: TRBV5-5
CDR3 protein: CASSLVTGYGYTF
CDR3 DNA: TGTGCCAGCAGCTTGGTAACAGGCTATGGCTACACCTTC

J gene: TRBJ2-1
D gene: .
clone size: .
V gene: TRBV18
CDR3 protein: CASSPYREYNEQFF
CDR3 DNA: TGTGCCAGCTCACCGTACAGGGAATACAATGAGCAGTTCTTC

J gene: TRBJ1-5
D gene: TRBD1
clone size: once
V gene: TRBV28
CDR3 protein: CASSSGTGGNQPQHF
CDR3 DNA: TGTGCCAGCAGCTCCGGGACAGGAGGCAATCAGCCCCAGCATTTT

J gene: TRBJ1-5
D gene: TRBD1
clone size: .
V gene: TRBV2
CDR3 protein: CASTLDRGGNQPQHF
CDR3 DNA: TGTGCCAGCACCTTGGACAGGGGCGGCAATCAGCCCCAGCATTTT

J gene: TRBJ2-7
D gene: .
clone size: few
V gene: TRBV29-1
CDR3 protein: CSPSLLGDRYEQYF
CDR3 DNA: TGCAGCCCATCCTTGTTGGGAGACCGATACGAGCAGTACTTC

J gene: TRBJ2-7
D gene: .
clone size: .
V gene: TRBV5-1
CDR3 protein: CASSLSGGYYEQYF
CDR3 DNA: TGCGCCAGCAGCTTGTCCGGCGGCTACTACGAGCAGTACTTC

J gene: TRBJ1-2
D gene: .
clone size: .
V gene: TRBV4-1
CDR3 protein: CASSQAAGFYGYTF
CDR3 DNA: TGCGCCAGCAGCCAAGCGGCAGGGTTTTATGGCTACACCTTC

J gene: TRBJ2-1
D gene: .
clone size: .
V gene: TRBV5-1
CDR3 protein: CASSLGGSLYNEQFF
CDR3 DNA: TGCGCCAGCAGCTTAGGCGGAAGCCTCTACAATGAGCAGTTCTTC